The rows below give T cell receptor beta chains drawn from one sample of a study of T cells in Graves' hyperthyroidism and ophthalmopathy. TCRdb recomputed calls from the multiplex PCR reads with MiXCR, one row per CDR3 protein. The sample holds some 400,000 distinct CDR3 sequences, about 15% seen once. The specimen was blood. Source of these receptors: a woman aged 55-69 years with Graves' hyperthyroidism. CDR3s include the opening cysteine and the closing phenylalanine or tryptophan.

TRBV6-1	TRBJ2-1	CASSPNRTSGRWYEQFF
TRBV28	TRBJ1-1	CASSLTGGAGTEAFF
TRBV20-1	TRBJ2-5	CSAGGQDQETQYF
TRBV3-1	TRBJ1-3	CASRFKGGNTIYF
TRBV4-1	TRBJ2-1	CASSPSTSLWEQFF
TRBV2	TRBJ2-7	CASSEAGTVIATTYEQYF
TRBV10-3	TRBJ2-1	CAISFSDQTNNEQFF
TRBV11-2	TRBJ2-5	CASSPTTLAGIGGKETQYF
TRBV12-3/TRBV12-4	TRBJ1-2	CASSPTRTASYGYTF
TRBV18	TRBJ2-3	CASSPLTGATDTQYF
TRBV11-1	TRBJ2-7	CASSLRGRTSYEQYF
TRBV7-2	TRBJ1-5	CASSLRTGSNQPQHF
TRBV29-1	TRBJ1-2	CSVVLSRGYGYTF
TRBV7-9	TRBJ2-1	CASSSGQEQFF
TRBV6-5	TRBJ2-7	CASSYSAGYEQYF
TRBV20-1	TRBJ2-1	CSASNGRAYNEQFF
TRBV5-1	TRBJ2-1	CASSLGGGTGTNEQFF
TRBV9	TRBJ2-7	CASSVGSGRVYEQYF
TRBV20-1	TRBJ1-1	CSLREWGLEAFF
TRBV25-1	TRBJ2-3	CASSESGGGPSSDTQYF
TRBV7-9	TRBJ1-5	CASSPETGGGGQPQHF
TRBV11-2	TRBJ2-5	CASSLVGQTETQYF
TRBV29-1	TRBJ2-3	CSVALQGLIGDTQYF
TRBV6-2/TRBV6-3	TRBJ1-6	CASSYKRAAYNSPLHF
TRBV24-1	TRBJ2-7	CATSDPPEQYF
TRBV12-3/TRBV12-4	TRBJ2-4	CASSVDRGNIQYF
TRBV20-1	TRBJ2-7	CSASTAGQQYF
TRBV6-5	TRBJ2-7	CASSYSSIDYEQYF
TRBV2	TRBJ2-3	CASSVRLAGEGAPGSDTQYF
TRBV7-9	TRBJ2-5	CASSTGTSGRETQYF
TRBV11-2	TRBJ2-1	CASSLLATSSYNEQFF
TRBV19	TRBJ1-3	CASSDSGRGPGNTIYF
TRBV6-1	TRBJ1-1	CASSERDRANTEAFF
TRBV19	TRBJ2-1	CASHDIYNEQFF
TRBV19	TRBJ2-5	CASSISPGLAGDRETQYF
TRBV6-1	TRBJ2-1	CASKPSGNDEQFF
TRBV10-3	TRBJ1-2	CAIKAGRAYGYTF
TRBV7-9	TRBJ2-5	CASSFRDYPETQYF
TRBV6-9	TRBJ2-2	CASSSPRTNTRELFF
TRBV12-3/TRBV12-4	TRBJ2-1	CASRLGLAGVYEQFF
TRBV6-1	TRBJ2-7	CAGSFFQWYEQYF
TRBV7-2	TRBJ2-7	CASSLGLPGGRGYEQYF